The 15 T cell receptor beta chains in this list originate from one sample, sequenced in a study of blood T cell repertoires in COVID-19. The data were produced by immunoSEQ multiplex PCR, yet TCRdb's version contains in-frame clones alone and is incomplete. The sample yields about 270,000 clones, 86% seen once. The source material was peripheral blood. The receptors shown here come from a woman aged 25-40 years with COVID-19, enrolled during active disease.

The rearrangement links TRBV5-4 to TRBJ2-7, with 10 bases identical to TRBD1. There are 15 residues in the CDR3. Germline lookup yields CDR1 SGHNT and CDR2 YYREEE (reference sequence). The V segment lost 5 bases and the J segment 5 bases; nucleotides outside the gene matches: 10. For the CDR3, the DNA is TGTGCCAGCAGTTCGCCGGGACAGGGGTCGCACGAGCAGTACTTC. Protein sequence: CASSSPGQGSHEQYF.

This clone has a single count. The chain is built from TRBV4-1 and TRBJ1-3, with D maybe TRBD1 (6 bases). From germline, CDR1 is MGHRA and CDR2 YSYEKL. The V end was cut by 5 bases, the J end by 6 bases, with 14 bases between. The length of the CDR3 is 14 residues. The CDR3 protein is CASSKPGVANTIYF. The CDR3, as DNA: TGCGCCAGCAGCAAGCCAGGGGTTGCAAACACCATATATTTT.

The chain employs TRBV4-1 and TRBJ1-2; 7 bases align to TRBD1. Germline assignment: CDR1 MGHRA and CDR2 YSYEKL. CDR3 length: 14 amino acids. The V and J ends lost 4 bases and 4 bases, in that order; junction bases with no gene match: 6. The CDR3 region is CASSLVGTVYGYTF. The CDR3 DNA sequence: TGCGCCAGCAGCCTAGTCGGGACAGTCTATGGCTACACCTTC.

CDR3 region: CATGEHLNYEQYF. The CDR3 DNA reads TGTGCCACTGGGGAGCACCTGAACTACGAGCAGTACTTC. V gene TRBV6-5 combines with J gene TRBJ2-7, with D possibly TRBD2 on 5 matching bases. This CDR3 region has 13 residues. Deletions cut 10 bases from V and 3 bases from J, with 16 bases between. Germline loops: CDR1 MNHEY, CDR2 SVGAGI.

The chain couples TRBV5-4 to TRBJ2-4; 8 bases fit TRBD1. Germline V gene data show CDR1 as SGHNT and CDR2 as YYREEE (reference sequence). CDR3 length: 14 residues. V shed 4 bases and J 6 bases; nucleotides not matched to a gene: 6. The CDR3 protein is CASSRTGLLNIQYF. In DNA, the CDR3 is TGTGCCAGCAGCCGGACAGGGTTGTTAAACATTCAGTACTTC.

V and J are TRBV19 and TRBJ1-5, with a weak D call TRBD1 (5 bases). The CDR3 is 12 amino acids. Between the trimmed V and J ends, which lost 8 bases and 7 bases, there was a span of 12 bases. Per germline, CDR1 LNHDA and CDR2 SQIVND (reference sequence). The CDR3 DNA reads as TGTGCCAGTGGGAGGGGTAGGCAGCCCCAGCATTTT. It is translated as CASGRGRQPQHF.

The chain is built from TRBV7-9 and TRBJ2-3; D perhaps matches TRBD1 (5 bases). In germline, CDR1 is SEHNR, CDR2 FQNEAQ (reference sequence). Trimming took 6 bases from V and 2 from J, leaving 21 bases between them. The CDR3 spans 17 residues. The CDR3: CASSPDLRVGPTDTQYF. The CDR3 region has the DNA TGTGCCAGCAGTCCAGACCTCAGGGTCGGCCCCACAGATACGCAGTATTTT.

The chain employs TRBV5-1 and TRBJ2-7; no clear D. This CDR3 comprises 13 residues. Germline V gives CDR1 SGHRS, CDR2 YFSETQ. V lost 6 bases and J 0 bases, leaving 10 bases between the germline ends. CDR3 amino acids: CASTPLSSYEQYF. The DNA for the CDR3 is TGCGCCAGCACTCCATTGAGCTCCTACGAGCAGTACTTC.

For the CDR3, the DNA is TGTGCCTGGAGTCCGACAGGGCACACAGATACGCAGTATTTT. Protein: CAWSPTGHTDTQYF. The V call is TRBV30, the J call TRBJ2-3, with 7 nucleotides matching TRBD1. Germline trimming cut 2 bases from V and 2 bases from J; bases unmatched to any gene: 4. CDR1 is GTSNPN and CDR2 is SVGIG in the germline V gene (reference sequence). This CDR3 has 14 amino acids.

DNA for the CDR3: TGCGCCAGCAGCTTGGCAGCGGGGGGGCAGGGTACGCAGTATTTT. It specifies CASSLAAGGQGTQYF. This chain connects TRBV5-1 to TRBJ2-3, with 10 nucleotides matching TRBD2. CDR1 and CDR2 from the germline V gene are SGHRS and YFSETQ. This CDR3 comprises 15 residues. V shed 0 bases, J shed 8 bases, and the junction held 6 bases outside the gene matches. The full variable domain, with the rest looked up from reference TRBV5-1 and TRBJ2-3, is KAGVTQTPRYLIKTRGQQVTLSCSPISGHRSVSWYQQTPGQGLQFLFEYFSETQRNKGNFPGRFSGRQFSNSRSEMNVSTLELGDSALYLCASSLAAGGQGTQYFGPGTRLTVL.

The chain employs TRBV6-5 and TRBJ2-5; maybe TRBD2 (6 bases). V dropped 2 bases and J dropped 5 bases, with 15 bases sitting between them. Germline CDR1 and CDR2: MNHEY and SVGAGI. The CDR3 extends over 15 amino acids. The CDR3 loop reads CASSYGGTTLETQYF. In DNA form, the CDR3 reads TGTGCCAGCAGTTACGGCGGGACGACCCTTGAGACCCAGTACTTC.

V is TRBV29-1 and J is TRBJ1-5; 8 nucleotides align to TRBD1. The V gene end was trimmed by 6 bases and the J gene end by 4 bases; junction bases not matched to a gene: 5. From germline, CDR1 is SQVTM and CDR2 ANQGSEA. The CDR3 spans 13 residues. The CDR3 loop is CSVGQGFNQPQHF. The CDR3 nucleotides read TGCAGCGTAGGACAGGGTTTTAATCAGCCCCAGCATTTT.

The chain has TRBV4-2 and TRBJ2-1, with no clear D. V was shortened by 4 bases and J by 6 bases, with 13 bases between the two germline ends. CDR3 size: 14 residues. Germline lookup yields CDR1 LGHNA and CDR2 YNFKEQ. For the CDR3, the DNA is TGTGCCAGCAGCCGTTCTGGGCCTCGCAATGAGCAGTTCTTC. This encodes CASSRSGPRNEQFF.

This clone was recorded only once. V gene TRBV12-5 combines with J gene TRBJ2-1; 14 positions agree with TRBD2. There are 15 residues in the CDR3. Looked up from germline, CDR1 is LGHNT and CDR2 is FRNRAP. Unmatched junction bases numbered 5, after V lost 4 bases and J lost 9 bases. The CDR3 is CASGSPGTSGGEQFF. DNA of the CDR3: TGTGCTAGTGGTTCGCCCGGGACTAGCGGGGGTGAGCAGTTCTTC.

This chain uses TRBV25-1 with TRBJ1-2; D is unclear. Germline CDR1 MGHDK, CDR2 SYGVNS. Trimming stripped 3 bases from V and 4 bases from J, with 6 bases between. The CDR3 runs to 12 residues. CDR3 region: CASSDKAYGYTF. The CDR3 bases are TGTGCCAGCAGTGACAAAGCCTATGGCTACACCTTC.